This T cell receptor (beta chain) appears in the sequencing data of a study of cytomegalovirus exposure and HLA in healthy donors. The study, taken as a whole, reports: V- and J-gene trimming of TCR beta was linked (in a later analysis) to a missense DCLRE1C variant.

Notes on this clone: Its antigen remains unidentified.

The CDR3 is 16 amino acids. V was trimmed by 2 bases and J by 5 bases, leaving 17 bases between them. From germline, CDR1 is SGHRS and CDR2 YFSETQ. Both 60 Vbeta primers and 13 Jbeta primers went into the PCR. The method was immunoSEQ multiplex PCR; TCRdb's version includes in-frame clones alone and lacks a portion of them. The table has around 140,000 clones, less than 90% seen once. The V and J genes are TRBV5-1 and TRBJ2-1, with D perhaps TRBD2 (6 bases). This TCR came from a man aged 35-49 years in good health and CMV-seronegative. Sequencing was done on a sample of PBMCs. CDR3 sequence reads: CASSFRTGTGNNEQFF. In DNA, the CDR3 is TGCGCCAGCAGCTTCAGGACCGGGACTGGAAACAATGAGCAGTTCTTC.